This is a list of T cell receptor beta chains from one sample in a study of blood T cell repertoires in COVID-19. This table comes from immunoSEQ multiplex PCR, and its TCRdb copy is limited to in-frame clones, with some not included. The sample has tens of thousands of clones, 80% to 85% seen once. Sequencing was done on a sample of peripheral blood. Receptor source: a human donor in a cohort sampled during active COVID-19. CDR3s include the opening cysteine and the closing phenylalanine or tryptophan. D genes are given only for firm matches. Some rows have no size entry. The others give once, few or many, or a class for an expanded clone.

J: TRBJ2-7; D: -; size: -; V: TRBV5-1; CDR3: CASSLAGRQSYEQYF; DNA: TGCGCCAGCAGCTTGGCCGGACGACAGTCCTACGAGCAGTACTTC
J: TRBJ2-7; D: -; size: -; V: TRBV7-8; CDR3: CASSSYRVLSSYEQYF; DNA: TGTGCCAGCAGCTCCTACCGAGTCCTTAGCTCCTACGAGCAGTACTTC
J: TRBJ1-2; D: -; size: few; V: TRBV3-1/TRBV3-2; CDR3: CASRGGDYGYTF; DNA: TGTGCCAGTAGGGGCGGGGACTATGGCTACACCTTC
J: TRBJ1-6; D: -; size: -; V: TRBV11-3; CDR3: CASSLGGPTNSPLHF; DNA: TGTGCCAGCAGCTTAGGTGGGCCGACCAATTCACCCCTCCACTTT
J: TRBJ2-5; D: TRBD1; size: -; V: TRBV2; CDR3: CASIIQGASETQYF; DNA: TGTGCCAGCATTATACAGGGGGCGTCAGAGACCCAGTACTTC
J: TRBJ1-2; D: TRBD1; size: -; V: TRBV18; CDR3: CASSRTGGADGYGYTF; DNA: TGTGCCAGCTCACGAACAGGGGGCGCCGATGGCTATGGCTACACCTTC
J: TRBJ1-1; D: -; size: once; V: TRBV5-1; CDR3: CASSPREALNTEAFF; DNA: TGCGCCAGCAGCCCCCGGGAGGCCCTGAACACTGAAGCTTTCTTT
J: TRBJ2-7; D: -; size: -; V: TRBV7-2; CDR3: CASSQGDKRWEQYF; DNA: TGTGCCAGCAGCCAAGGGGACAAAAGATGGGAGCAGTACTTC
J: TRBJ2-3; D: TRBD1; size: -; V: TRBV7-6; CDR3: CASSPRDRVTDTQYF; DNA: TGTGCCAGCAGCCCCAGGGACAGGGTCACAGATACGCAGTATTTT
J: TRBJ1-4; D: -; size: -; V: TRBV11-2; CDR3: CASSVNRAGTNEKLFF; DNA: TGTGCCAGCAGCGTCAACAGGGCTGGGACTAATGAAAAACTGTTTTTT
J: TRBJ2-7; D: TRBD1; size: -; V: TRBV2; CDR3: CASSERTGGLYEQYF; DNA: TGTGCCAGCAGTGAAAGGACAGGGGGCTTGTACGAGCAGTACTTC